These 7 T cell receptor beta chains share one sample of origin, sequenced in a study of blood T cell repertoires in COVID-19. The table came from immunoSEQ multiplex PCR; TCRdb's copy has only in-frame clones and leaves some out. In the table there are a few hundred thousand clones, 70% to 90% of which are singletons. Source material: peripheral blood. All receptors derive from a woman between 65 and 79 years old with active or convalescent COVID-19.

This clone is a singleton in its sample. This rearrangement joins TRBV10-3 to TRBJ1-3; D is unclear. V was trimmed by 6 bases and J by 4 bases, leaving 4 bases between them. Germline loops: CDR1 ENHRY, CDR2 SYGVKD. The CDR3 has 11 residues. In DNA form, the CDR3 reads TGTGCCATCAGAAGCGGAAACACCATATATTTT. It yields the protein CAIRSGNTIYF.

This rearrangement joins TRBV11-2 to TRBJ1-1, with 8 nucleotides matching TRBD1. J lost 6 bases, V lost 4 bases, and 13 bases had no gene match. CDR1 and CDR2 from the germline V gene are SGHAT and FQNNGV. The CDR3 consists of 16 residues. The CDR3 DNA sequence: TGTGCCAGCAGCTCCTTCCTTCAGGGGGCAACGGCTGAAGCTTTCTTT. This gives the protein CASSSFLQGATAEAFF.

The gene calls are TRBV7-2 and TRBJ2-7; 7 bases line up with TRBD2. CDR1 and CDR2 from the germline V gene are SGHTA and FQGNSA. The V gene end was trimmed by 5 bases and the J gene end by 1 base; junction bases not matched to a gene: 14. The CDR3 totals 17 residues. The CDR3 DNA is TGTGCCAGCAGCGCCTTGAGCGGGTACGGGAGGTCCTACGAGCAGTACTTC. Its translation: CASSALSGYGRSYEQYF.

This clone was counted a single time. V and J are TRBV5-1 and TRBJ2-7; D uncertain. V lost 0 bases, J lost 5 bases, and 12 bases lay in between. The CDR3 totals 14 residues. Germline V gene lookup returns CDR1 SGHRS and CDR2 YFSETQ. The CDR3 protein is CASSLAIDNHEQYF. The CDR3 region has the DNA TGCGCCAGCAGCTTGGCCATCGACAATCACGAGCAGTACTTC. The variable domain in full, completed from reference TRBV5-1 and TRBJ2-7, reads KAGVTQTPRYLIKTRGQQVTLSCSPISGHRSVSWYQQTPGQGLQFLFEYFSETQRNKGNFPGRFSGRQFSNSRSEMNVSTLELGDSALYLCASSLAIDNHEQYFGPGTRLTVT.

The CDR3 region is CASSSAGGWKLEAFF. In DNA form, the CDR3 reads TGTGCCAGCAGTTCGGCGGGGGGCTGGAAGTTGGAAGCTTTCTTT. V gene TRBV6-2 or TRBV6-3 combines with J gene TRBJ1-1, with D possibly TRBD1 on 6 matching bases. V was clipped by 4 bases and J by 8 bases, with 20 bases between them. The germline V gene has CDR1 MNHEY and CDR2 SVGEGT. The CDR3 has 15 residues.

The chain carries TRBV7-6 and TRBJ2-1; 7 bases fit TRBD2. The germline V gene encodes CDR1 SGHVS and CDR2 FNYEAQ. J lost 5 bases, V lost 2 bases, and 6 bases had no gene match. The length of the CDR3 is 15 residues. The CDR3 coding sequence is TGTGCCAGCAGCTTACCGGGACTACCCCACAATGAGCAGTTCTTC. Protein: CASSLPGLPHNEQFF.

The rearrangement links TRBV5-1 to TRBJ1-1; 11 bases line up with TRBD1. Germline CDR1 SGHRS, CDR2 YFSETQ. The J segment lost 12 bases and the V segment lost 4 bases, leaving 5 bases of the junction unmatched. CDR3 length: 12 residues. DNA of the CDR3: TGCGCCAGCAGCAGCGGGGACAGGGGGTCTTTCTTT. Protein sequence: CASSSGDRGSFF.